Each of the 13 T cell receptor beta chains below was sequenced from the same sample in a study of control samples from healthy donors and cancer patients. Measured with immunoSEQ multiplex PCR; TCRdb has only the in-frame clones, and not every one. The sample lists tens of thousands of clones, approximately 84% occurring once. Sequenced material: PBMCs. All receptors come from a woman between 45 and 65 years old with lung cancer.

This clone was seen only a few times. V is TRBV10-3 and J is TRBJ1-3; 7 bases agree with TRBD1. The ends lost 8 bases at V and 2 bases at J; junction bases unmatched: 3. Germline loops: CDR1 ENHRY, CDR2 SYGVKD. The CDR3 extends over 13 amino acids. The DNA of the CDR3 is TGTGCCATCGACCAGGGGGCTGGAAACACCATATATTTT. Protein: CAIDQGAGNTIYF.

The J gene is TRBJ2-1, the V gene TRBV12-5; TRBD1 matches at 8 bases. CDR1 is LGHNT, CDR2 FRNRAP, per germline. With V trimmed by 5 bases and J by 6 bases, 6 bases remained unmatched. The CDR3 runs to 14 residues. The CDR3 DNA reads as TGTGCTAGTGGTGCGGACAGGGTTTTCAATGAGCAGTTCTTC. Its translation: CASGADRVFNEQFF.

This rearrangement joins TRBV7-2 to TRBJ1-1, with 7 bases that match TRBD1. V dropped 2 bases and J dropped 0; count of bases not matched to a gene: 3. This CDR3 is 15 amino acids long. Germline V gene lookup returns CDR1 SGHTA and CDR2 FQGNSA. As DNA, the CDR3 is TGTGCCAGCAGCTTACAGACAGGGCTGAACACTGAAGCTTTCTTT. Its protein product is CASSLQTGLNTEAFF.

This sequence joins TRBV4-3 and TRBJ2-5, with 9 nucleotides matching TRBD1. The trim removed 5 bases at V and 2 bases at J, leaving 6 bases unmatched. Germline V gene data show CDR1 as LGHNA and CDR2 as YSLEER. The CDR3 runs to 15 residues. CDR3 nucleotides: TGCGCCAGCAGCTACGGACAGGGGAGTCAAGAGACCCAGTACTTC. It yields the protein CASSYGQGSQETQYF.

The chain employs TRBV4-1 and TRBJ1-5; 7 nucleotides match TRBD1. The CDR3 covers 13 residues. With V trimmed by 4 bases and J by 6 bases, 3 bases remained unmatched. Germline V CDR1 and CDR2: MGHRA, YSYEKL. The CDR3 region is CASSLDRVQPQHF. CDR3 sequence (DNA): TGCGCCAGCAGCCTAGACAGGGTTCAGCCCCAGCATTTT.

The chain carries TRBV2 and TRBJ1-1; weak D call: TRBD1 (5 bases). The length of the CDR3 is 13 residues. Germline CDR1 reads SNHLY; CDR2 reads FYNNEI. V was trimmed by 6 bases and J by 0 bases, leaving 8 bases between them. CDR3 nucleotide sequence: TGTGCCAGCAGGGCAGGGTTGAACACTGAAGCTTTCTTT. This gives the protein CASRAGLNTEAFF.

The V and J genes are TRBV19 and TRBJ1-1; D unresolved. This CDR3 is built from 13 residues. Deletions cut 0 bases from V and 3 bases from J, with 5 bases between. Germline V CDR1 and CDR2: LNHDA, SQIVND (reference sequence). The CDR3, as DNA: TGTGCCAGTAGTATAGAGCAGTACACTGAAGCTTTCTTT. This translates into CASSIEQYTEAFF.

This clone was seen more than once but under ten times. The chain combines TRBV19 with TRBJ1-1, with D maybe TRBD1 (6 bases). The CDR3 is 13 residues long. V dropped 6 bases and J dropped 3 bases, with 11 bases sitting between them. From germline, CDR1 is LNHDA and CDR2 SQIVND (reference sequence). The CDR3 DNA reads as TGTGCCAGTAGGGATCGACAGGACACTGAAGCTTTCTTT. Its protein is CASRDRQDTEAFF.

V is TRBV19 and J is TRBJ1-1, with D maybe TRBD1 (6 bases). Germline V gene sequence: CDR1 LNHDA, CDR2 SQIVND (reference sequence). CDR3 length equals 14 residues. The V and J ends lost 6 bases and 2 bases respectively, with 13 bases between them. CDR3 sequence: CASSPSGENTEAFF. CDR3 nucleotides: TGTGCCAGTAGCCCTTCAGGGGAAAACACTGAAGCTTTCTTT.

The chain combines TRBV5-4 with TRBJ2-5, with TRBD2 identical over 8 bases. CDR1 is SGHNT, CDR2 YYREEE, per germline (reference sequence). J was trimmed by 1 base and V by 1 base; bases with no gene match: 15. The CDR3 has 19 amino acids. CDR3 sequence: CASSLRSGGRGVGQETQYF. The CDR3 DNA reads as TGTGCCAGCAGCTTGCGGAGCGGGGGTCGCGGTGTAGGCCAAGAGACCCAGTACTTC.

The CDR3 DNA reads as TGTGCCAGCAGTTACAGGGGGCCAGCGTGGGGACTCACAGATACGCAGTATTTT. Protein: CASSYRGPAWGLTDTQYF. The chain uses TRBV6-2 or TRBV6-3 and TRBJ2-3, with D perhaps matching TRBD1 (7 bases). The V end was cut by 2 bases, the J end by 2 bases, with 20 bases between. CDR1 MNHEY and CDR2 SVGEGT come from the germline V gene. The CDR3 totals 18 residues.

The rearrangement joins TRBV28 to TRBJ1-5; possibly TRBD1 for D (5 bases). Germline CDR1 and CDR2: MDHEN and SYDVKM. There are 16 residues in the CDR3. Trimming cost V 4 bases and J 5 bases, with 18 bases left between them. CDR3 DNA: TGTGCCAGCAGTTCGTTACAGGCCTATCGGGATCAGCCCCAGCATTTT. Translation: CASSSLQAYRDQPQHF.

The chain recombines TRBV28 with TRBJ1-2; D is possibly TRBD1 (5 bases). Germline loops: CDR1 MDHEN, CDR2 SYDVKM. The CDR3 is 14 residues long. Deletions cut 2 bases from V and 1 base from J, with 8 bases between. CDR3 bases: TGTGCCAGCAGTTTAGGGGCGCGTAACTATGGCTACACCTTC. Amino acid sequence: CASSLGARNYGYTF.